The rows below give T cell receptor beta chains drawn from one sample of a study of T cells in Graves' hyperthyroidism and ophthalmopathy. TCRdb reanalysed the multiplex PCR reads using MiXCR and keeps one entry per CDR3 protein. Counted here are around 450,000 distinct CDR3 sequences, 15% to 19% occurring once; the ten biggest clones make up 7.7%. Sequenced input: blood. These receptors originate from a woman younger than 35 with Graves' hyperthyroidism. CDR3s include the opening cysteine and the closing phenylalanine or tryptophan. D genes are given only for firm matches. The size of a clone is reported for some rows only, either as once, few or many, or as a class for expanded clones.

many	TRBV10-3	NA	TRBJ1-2	CAISESMGSYYGYTF	TGTGCCATCAGTGAGTCGATGGGCAGCTACTATGGCTACACCTTC
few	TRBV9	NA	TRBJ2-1	CASSVARREDNEQFF	TGTGCCAGCAGCGTAGCTAGGAGAGAGGACAATGAGCAGTTCTTC
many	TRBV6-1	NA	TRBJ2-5	CASSGRAVETQYF	TGTGCCAGCAGTGGCAGGGCGGTGGAGACCCAGTACTTC
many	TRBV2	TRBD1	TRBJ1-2	CASRDRGRPSGYTF	TGTGCCAGCAGGGACAGGGGGCGTCCCTCCGGCTACACCTTC
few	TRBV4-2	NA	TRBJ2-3	CASSQVAGLKDTQYF	TGTGCCAGCAGCCAAGTGGCGGGGCTAAAAGATACGCAGTATTTT
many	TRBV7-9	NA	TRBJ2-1	CASSLLAEQFF	TGTGCCAGCAGCCTCCTCGCTGAGCAGTTCTTC
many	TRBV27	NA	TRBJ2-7	CASSPRDILLRSYEQYF	TGTGCCAGCAGTCCCAGGGACATTCTACTTCGGTCCTACGAGCAGTACTTC
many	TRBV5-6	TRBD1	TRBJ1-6	CASIRRDSSTDNSPLHF	TGTGCCAGCATCCGCCGGGACAGTAGTACGGATAATTCACCCCTCCACTTT
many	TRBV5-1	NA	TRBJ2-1	CASSLVPGQHNEQFF	TGCGCCAGCAGCTTGGTTCCGGGACAACACAATGAGCAGTTCTTC
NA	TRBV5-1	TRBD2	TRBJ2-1	CASSSRTSDTNEQFF	TGCGCCAGCAGCTCTCGGACTAGCGATACCAATGAGCAGTTCTTC